The 10 T cell receptor beta chains below were found in one sample sequenced in a study of T cells in Graves' hyperthyroidism and ophthalmopathy (dated 2019 in TCRdb). The library was obtained by multiplex PCR. Sequencing took place on an Illumina HiSeq 2000. The TCR beta CDR3 regions were amplified from the RNA transcripts. A first-round RT-PCR of the TCR CDR3 used the HTBI primer set with the Qiagen OneStep RT-PCR kit. TCRdb reworked the public reads: Q25 trimming with fastp, MiXCR clone assembly, productive beta chains retained. CDR3 protein duplicates are merged, each entry listing the most common genes and DNA. The sample yields approximately 690,000 distinct CDR3 sequences; less than 25% were counted once. The top ten clones comprise roughly 30% of the sample. Material for sequencing was blood. The receptors were sampled from a man aged 25-45 years with Graves' ophthalmopathy.

The rearrangement uses TRBV5-1 and TRBJ1-3, with 7 nucleotides matching TRBD1. J gave up 3 bases and V 4 bases, and 7 bases lay outside the gene matches. There are 15 residues in the CDR3. Germline CDR1 and CDR2: SGHRS and YFSETQ. The CDR3 coding sequence is TGCGCCAGCAGCCCACAGGGGACGGGTGGAAACACCATATATTTT. Residues: CASSPQGTGGNTIYF.

The genes are TRBV12-3 or TRBV12-4 and TRBJ2-1; D gene uncertain. The CDR3 is made up of 11 amino acids. Deletions cut 4 bases from V and 9 bases from J, with 7 bases between. CDR3 sequence: CASSSGPEQFF. CDR3 nucleotides: TGTGCCAGCAGTTCTGGCCCTGAGCAGTTCTTC.

This clonotype was counted ten times or more. The chain is built from TRBV28 and TRBJ2-7; D gene unclear. Germline V gives CDR1 MDHEN, CDR2 SYDVKM. The V end was cut by 3 bases, the J end by 0 bases, with 15 bases between. CDR3 size: 16 residues. DNA of the CDR3: TGTGCCAGCAGTTTCGACCTTGCCTTACTCTCCTACGAGCAGTACTTC. Protein product: CASSFDLALLSYEQYF. Filled out from reference TRBV28 and TRBJ2-7, the complete variable domain reads DVKVTQSSRYLVKRTGEKVFLECVQDMDHENMFWYRQDPGLGLRLIYFSYDVKMKEKGDIPEGYSVSREKKERFSLILESASTNQTSMYLCASSFDLALLSYEQYFGPGTRLTVT.

In this sample, this clonotype turned up a few times. V usage is TRBV28 and J usage is TRBJ2-5; a weak D match, TRBD2 (6 bases). Trimming removed 6 bases at V and 4 bases at J, with 15 bases between. CDR3 length: 14 residues. From germline, CDR1 is MDHEN and CDR2 SYDVKM. The CDR3 protein is CASRPRGRTETQYF. CDR3 sequence (DNA): TGTGCCAGCAGACCCCGGGGGAGGACAGAGACCCAGTACTTC. The variable domain in full, completed from reference TRBV28 and TRBJ2-5, reads DVKVTQSSRYLVKRTGEKVFLECVQDMDHENMFWYRQDPGLGLRLIYFSYDVKMKEKGDIPEGYSVSREKKERFSLILESASTNQTSMYLCASRPRGRTETQYFGPGTRLLVL.

This clonotype came up a few times. The chain has TRBV7-8 and TRBJ1-4; unclear D gene. The V end lost 2 bases, the J end lost 0 bases, and 19 bases lay between the germline ends. This CDR3 has 19 residues. Germline CDR1 is SGHVS and CDR2 is FQNEAQ. This chain's CDR3 is CASSLRAPGLGATNEKLFF. The DNA for the CDR3 is TGTGCCAGCAGCTTAAGAGCTCCGGGCCTAGGTGCAACTAATGAAAAACTGTTTTTT.

In this sample, this clonotype turned up a few times. The rearrangement uses TRBV5-1 and TRBJ2-4; TRBD2 matches at 10 bases. V shed 4 bases, J shed 6 bases, and the junction held 10 bases outside the gene matches. Germline CDR1 SGHRS, CDR2 YFSETQ. There are 16 residues in the CDR3. CDR3 nucleotide sequence: TGCGCCAGCAGCCTGCAGCTAGCGGGAGACGGAAACATTCAGTACTTC. Its translation is CASSLQLAGDGNIQYF.

About this clonotype itself: With a much larger clone just one base away, this may be a read error. CDR3: CAWSGLAGNNEQFF. The CDR3 DNA sequence: TGTGCCTGGAGTGGACTAGCGGGGAACAATGAGCAGTTCTTC. The rearrangement uses TRBV30 and TRBJ2-1, with 11 bases that match TRBD2. CDR1 GTSNPN and CDR2 SVGIG come from the germline V gene (reference sequence). The CDR3 sequence is 14 residues long. J gave up 5 bases and V 1 base, and 1 base lay outside the gene matches. Drawing the rest from reference TRBV30 and TRBJ2-1, the complete variable domain is SQTIHQWPATLVQPVGSPLSLECTVEGTSNPNLYWYRQAAGRGLQLLFYSVGIGQISSEVPQNLSASRPQDRQFILSSKKLLLSDSGFYLCAWSGLAGNNEQFFGPGTRLTVL.

This clonotype was seen more than once but under ten times. The V gene is TRBV24-1, the J gene TRBJ2-1, with D possibly matching TRBD2 (7 bases). Germline V gene data show CDR1 as KGHDR and CDR2 as SFDVKD. Trimming shortened V by 5 bases and J by 2 bases, and 21 bases separated the two germline ends. The CDR3 is 18 amino acids. CDR3 sequence (DNA): TGTGCCACCAGTGGTGGTAGGGGGGACTACCCCACCTACAATGAGCAGTTCTTC. Amino acid sequence: CATSGGRGDYPTYNEQFF.

As DNA, the CDR3 is TGTGCCAGCAGCCAATTCGACGGGTTACAAGAGACCCAGTACTTC. Amino acid sequence: CASSQFDGLQETQYF. The chain couples TRBV14 to TRBJ2-5; D is ambiguous. This CDR3 region has 15 residues. CDR1 SGHDN and CDR2 FVKESK come from the germline V gene. With 2 bases removed from V and 2 bases from J, the gap between germline ends came to 12 bases.

V gene TRBV9 combines with J gene TRBJ2-1; D unresolved. Germline V lookup: CDR1 SGDLS, CDR2 YYNGEE. This CDR3 has 14 amino acids. V shed 2 bases and J shed 3 bases, with 9 bases lying between them. In DNA, the CDR3 is TGTGCCAGCAGCGTGGCCCAGAACTACAATGAGCAGTTCTTC. Its protein is CASSVAQNYNEQFF.